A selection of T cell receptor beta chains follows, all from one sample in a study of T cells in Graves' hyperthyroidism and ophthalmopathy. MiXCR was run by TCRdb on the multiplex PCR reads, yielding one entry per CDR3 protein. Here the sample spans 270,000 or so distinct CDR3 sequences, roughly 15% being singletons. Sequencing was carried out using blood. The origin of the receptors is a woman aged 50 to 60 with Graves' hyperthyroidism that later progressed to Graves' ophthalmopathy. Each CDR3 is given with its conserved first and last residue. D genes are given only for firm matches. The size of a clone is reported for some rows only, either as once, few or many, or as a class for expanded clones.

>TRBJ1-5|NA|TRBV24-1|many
CATSDFTGSGPQHF
TGTGCCACCAGTGATTTTACAGGGAGTGGGCCCCAGCATTTT
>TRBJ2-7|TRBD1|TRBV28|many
CATEEPGQGVYEQYF
TGTGCCACCGAGGAACCGGGACAGGGGGTCTACGAGCAGTACTTC
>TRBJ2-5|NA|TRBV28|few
CASSFFGVGTQYF
TGTGCCAGCAGTTTCTTTGGGGTAGGGACCCAGTACTTC
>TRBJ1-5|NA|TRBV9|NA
CASSVRNPIRHEDQPQHF
TGTGCCAGCAGCGTACGAAACCCCATTAGACATGAAGACCAGCCCCAGCATTTT
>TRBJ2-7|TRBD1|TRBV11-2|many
CASSRGGQTEEQYF
TGTGCCAGCAGCCGAGGGGGCCAGACAGAAGAGCAGTACTTC
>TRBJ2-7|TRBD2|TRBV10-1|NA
CANSESSIAGVYEQYF
TGCGCCAACAGTGAGTCGTCGATAGCGGGAGTCTACGAGCAGTACTTC
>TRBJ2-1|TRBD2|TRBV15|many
CATNGLAGASPNNEQFF
TGTGCCACCAATGGACTAGCGGGAGCCTCGCCGAACAATGAGCAGTTCTTC
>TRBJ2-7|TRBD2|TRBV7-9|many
CASSSRTSEWGEQYF
TGTGCCAGCAGCTCTCGGACTAGCGAGTGGGGTGAGCAGTACTTC
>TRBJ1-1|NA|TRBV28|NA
CASSQQAPKTEAFF
TGTGCCAGCAGTCAACAGGCCCCAAAGACTGAAGCTTTCTTT
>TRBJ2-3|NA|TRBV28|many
CASSLGGFEDTQYF
TGTGCCAGCAGTTTAGGGGGATTTGAAGATACGCAGTATTTT
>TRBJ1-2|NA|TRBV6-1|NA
CASSVSRNYGYTF
TGTGCCAGCAGTGTTAGTAGAAACTATGGCTACACCTTC
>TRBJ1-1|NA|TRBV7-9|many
CASSLEGHGATEAFF
TGTGCCAGCAGCTTAGAGGGGCACGGGGCCACTGAAGCTTTCTTT
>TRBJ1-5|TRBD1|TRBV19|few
CATAWMDRGSQPQHF
TGTGCCACTGCGTGGATGGACAGGGGCTCTCAGCCCCAGCATTTT
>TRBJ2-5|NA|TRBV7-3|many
CASSQQSWETQYF
TGTGCCAGCAGCCAACAGTCATGGGAGACCCAGTACTTC
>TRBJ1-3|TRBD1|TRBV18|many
CASSPGQGGRNTIYF
TGTGCCAGCTCACCCGGACAGGGGGGACGAAACACCATATATTTT
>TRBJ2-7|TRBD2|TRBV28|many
CASSFSPAGGFYEQYF
TGTGCCAGCAGTTTCTCCCCAGCGGGAGGGTTCTACGAGCAGTACTTC
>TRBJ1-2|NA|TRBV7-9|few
CASSLPGLGYGYTF
TGTGCCAGCAGCCTACCAGGGTTAGGGTATGGCTACACCTTC
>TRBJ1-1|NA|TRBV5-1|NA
CASSLGLEGGAFF
TGCGCCAGCAGCTTGGGTTTAGAGGGCGGTGCTTTCTTT
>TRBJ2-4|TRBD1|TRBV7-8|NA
CASSLGQKNIQYF
TGTGCCAGCAGCTTGGGACAGAAAAACATTCAGTACTTC
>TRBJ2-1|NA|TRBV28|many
CASSTRGLYNEQFF
TGTGCCAGCAGTACACGAGGACTATACAATGAGCAGTTCTTC
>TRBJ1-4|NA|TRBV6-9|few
CASSSAGTTAKLFF
TGTGCCAGCAGTTCCGCGGGCACCACGGCGAAACTGTTTTTT
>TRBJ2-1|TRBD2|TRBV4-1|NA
CASSQSGTYNEQFF
TGCGCCAGCAGCCAGAGCGGGACCTACAATGAGCAGTTCTTC
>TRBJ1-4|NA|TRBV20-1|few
CSAQGGPNEKLFF
TGCAGTGCTCAGGGAGGGCCAAATGAAAAACTGTTTTTT
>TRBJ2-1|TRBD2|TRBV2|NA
CASSPWGGGVANEQFF
TGTGCCAGCAGCCCCTGGGGGGGGGGGGTAGCCAATGAGCAGTTCTTC
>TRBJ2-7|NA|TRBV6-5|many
CASSYSSSGEGSYEQYF
TGTGCCAGCAGTTACTCTTCGTCGGGAGAGGGCTCCTACGAGCAGTACTTC
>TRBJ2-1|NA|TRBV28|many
CASSLWQVAYNEQFF
TGTGCCAGCAGTTTGTGGCAGGTGGCCTACAATGAGCAGTTCTTC
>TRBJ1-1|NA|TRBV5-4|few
CASSLDPGGTNTEAFF
TGTGCCAGCAGCTTGGACCCAGGAGGGACGAACACTGAAGCTTTCTTT
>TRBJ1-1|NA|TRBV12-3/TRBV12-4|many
CASSRDQGTEAFF
TGTGCCAGCAGTCGAGACCAAGGGACTGAAGCTTTCTTT
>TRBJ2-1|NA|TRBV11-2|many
CASSSAFGAEHNEQFF
TGTGCCAGCAGCTCGGCTTTTGGGGCCGAGCACAATGAGCAGTTCTTC
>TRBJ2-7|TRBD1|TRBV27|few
CASRGTGSSYEQYF
TGTGCCAGCAGAGGGACAGGGTCATCCTACGAGCAGTACTTC
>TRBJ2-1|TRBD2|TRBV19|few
CASSIFGLAGNNEQFF
TGTGCCAGTAGTATATTCGGGCTAGCGGGAAACAATGAGCAGTTCTTC
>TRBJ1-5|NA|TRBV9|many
CASSVEGGPQPQHF
TGTGCCAGCAGCGTAGAGGGAGGTCCCCAGCCCCAGCATTTT
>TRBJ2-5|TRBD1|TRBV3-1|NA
CVSSPGQGKGETQYF
TGTGTCAGCAGCCCGGGACAGGGGAAAGGGGAGACCCAGTACTTC
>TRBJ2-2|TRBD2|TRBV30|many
CAWSVAGSTGELFF
TGTGCCTGGAGTGTAGCGGGATCCACCGGGGAGCTGTTTTTT
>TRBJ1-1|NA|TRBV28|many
CASSFPTPAFF
TGTGCCAGCAGTTTCCCAACTCCCGCTTTCTTT
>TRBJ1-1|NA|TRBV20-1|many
CSATPAGLNTEAFF
TGCAGTGCAACCCCGGCAGGCTTGAACACTGAAGCTTTCTTT
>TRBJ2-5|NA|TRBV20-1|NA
CSASGQQETQYF
TGCAGTGCTAGCGGGCAACAAGAGACCCAGTACTTC
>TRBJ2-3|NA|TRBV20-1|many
CSARYGRSHTQYF
TGCAGTGCTAGATACGGGAGATCACATACGCAGTATTTT
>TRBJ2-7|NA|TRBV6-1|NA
CASKGGAYEQYF
TGTGCCAGCAAGGGCGGGGCTTACGAGCAGTACTTC
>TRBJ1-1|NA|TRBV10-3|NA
CATLGLTEAFF
TGTGCCACCTTAGGATTGACTGAAGCTTTCTTT
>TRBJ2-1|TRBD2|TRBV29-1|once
CSVEETQRERNEQFF
TGCAGCGTTGAAGAAACACAGCGGGAGAGGAATGAGCAGTTCTTC
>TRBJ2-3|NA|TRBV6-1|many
CASNPSASTDTQYF
TGTGCCAGCAATCCCAGTGCTAGCACAGATACGCAGTATTTT